These 13 T cell receptor beta chains originate from one sample sequenced in a study of blood T cell repertoires in COVID-19. The method was immunoSEQ multiplex PCR; TCRdb's version includes in-frame clones alone and lacks a portion of them. In the table there are around 260,000 clones, about nine tenths of which are singletons. Sequenced: PBMCs or T cells enriched from blood (not recorded which). These receptors were taken from a woman in her thirties who had recovered from COVID-19.

This chain connects TRBV25-1 to TRBJ2-2; D possibly corresponds to TRBD2 (5 bases). Trimming shortened V by 6 bases and J by 5 bases, and 13 bases separated the two germline ends. Germline V lookup: CDR1 MGHDK, CDR2 SYGVNS. This CDR3 is 14 amino acids long. The CDR3 nucleotides read TGTGCCAGCAGATCATCGGGGTTTACCGGGGAGCTGTTTTTT. It translates to CASRSSGFTGELFF.

The chain joins TRBV6-5 to TRBJ2-3; 9 bases match TRBD2. This CDR3 is built from 15 residues. In germline, CDR1 is MNHEY, CDR2 SVGAGI. The V and J ends lost 2 bases and 4 bases, in that order; junction bases with no gene match: 4. The CDR3 DNA sequence: TGTGCCAGCAGTTACATAGCGGGGGTGCCAGATACGCAGTATTTT. It translates to CASSYIAGVPDTQYF.

V gene TRBV7-2 combines with J gene TRBJ1-2; 9 nucleotides agree with TRBD1. CDR1 is SGHTA and CDR2 is FQGNSA in the germline V gene. The CDR3 sequence is 16 residues long. Trimming cost V 4 bases and J 6 bases; bases outside gene matches: 12. CDR3 sequence reads: CASSSQPTGGGHGYTF. CDR3 sequence (DNA): TGTGCCAGCAGCTCTCAACCGACAGGGGGAGGGCATGGCTACACCTTC.

The J gene is TRBJ2-1, the V gene TRBV14; TRBD1 agrees at 7 bases. Germline lookup yields CDR1 SGHDN and CDR2 FVKESK. J lost 9 bases, V lost 4 bases, and 9 bases had no gene match. This CDR3 has 14 amino acids. The CDR3 DNA is TGTGCCAGCAGCCCCGGGACAGCTTGGTCTGAGCAGTTCTTC. It specifies CASSPGTAWSEQFF. The complete variable domain, with remaining parts taken from reference TRBV14 and TRBJ2-1, reads EAGVTQFPSHSVIEKGQTVTLRCDPISGHDNLYWYRRVMGKEIKFLLHFVKESKQDESGMPNNRFLAERTGGTYSTLKVQPAELEDSGVYFCASSPGTAWSEQFFGPGTRLTVL.

V and J are TRBV6-2 or TRBV6-3 and TRBJ1-2; tentative D call: TRBD1 (5 bases). The germline CDR1 and CDR2 sequences are MNHEY and SVGEGT. Trimming left V 6 bases short and J 3 bases short, with 11 bases between. There are 13 residues in the CDR3. The CDR3: CASSQQADYGYTF. CDR3 bases: TGTGCCAGCAGCCAACAGGCGGACTATGGCTACACCTTC.

The chain is built from TRBV29-1 and TRBJ1-3; D is unclear. Germline CDR1 SQVTM, CDR2 ANQGSEA. The V end was cut by 2 bases, the J end by 5 bases, with 13 bases between. The CDR3 has 14 residues. The CDR3 reads CSVERSRVRNTIYF. DNA for the CDR3: TGCAGCGTTGAAAGGAGCCGGGTCAGAAACACCATATATTTT. The variable domain in full, completed from reference TRBV29-1 and TRBJ1-3, reads SAVISQKPSRDICQRGTSLTIQCQVDSQVTMMFWYRQQPGQSLTLIATANQGSEATYESGFVIDKFPISRPNLTFSTLTVSNMSPEDSSIYLCSVERSRVRNTIYFGEGSWLTVV.

This clone was recorded only once. This chain joins TRBV11-2 and TRBJ2-1, with 7 bases matching TRBD1. CDR1 is SGHAT and CDR2 is FQNNGV in the germline V gene. The CDR3 has 17 amino acids. The ends lost 5 bases at V and 5 bases at J; junction bases unmatched: 15. CDR3 coding DNA: TGTGCCAGCAGCCTACAAGGACTTATTCAGGGGGACAATGAGCAGTTCTTC. Amino acid sequence: CASSLQGLIQGDNEQFF.

V usage is TRBV18 and J usage is TRBJ1-2; D remains unclear. This CDR3 comprises 15 residues. Trimming removed 2 bases at V and 3 bases at J, with 13 bases between. Germline V gene sequence: CDR1 KGHSH, CDR2 LQKENI. CDR3 loop: CASSPSETWDYGYTF. The CDR3 bases are TGTGCCAGCTCACCAAGCGAGACCTGGGACTATGGCTACACCTTC.

The rearrangement links TRBV5-1 to TRBJ1-4; 7 positions match TRBD1. The V segment lost 2 bases and the J segment 4 bases; nucleotides outside the gene matches: 2. CDR3 size: 14 residues. Germline V gives CDR1 SGHRS, CDR2 YFSETQ. CDR3 coding DNA: TGCGCCAGCAGCTTTCGACAGGGTAATGAAAAACTGTTTTTT. It specifies CASSFRQGNEKLFF. Drawing the rest from reference TRBV5-1 and TRBJ1-4, the complete variable domain is KAGVTQTPRYLIKTRGQQVTLSCSPISGHRSVSWYQQTPGQGLQFLFEYFSETQRNKGNFPGRFSGRQFSNSRSEMNVSTLELGDSALYLCASSFRQGNEKLFFGSGTQLSVL.

The rearrangement joins TRBV7-3 to TRBJ2-3; 16 bases agree with TRBD2. V shed 4 bases and J 7 bases; nucleotides not matched to a gene: 5. The CDR3 sequence is 16 residues long. Looked up from germline, CDR1 is SGHTA and CDR2 is FQGTGA. The CDR3 DNA follows: TGTGCCAGCAGCTCGGGACTAGCGGGAGGGAGCAATACGCAGTATTTT. The encoded protein is CASSSGLAGGSNTQYF. The full variable domain, with the rest looked up from reference TRBV7-3 and TRBJ2-3, is GAGVSQTPSNKVTEKGKYVELRCDPISGHTALYWYRQSLGQGPEFLIYFQGTGAADDSGLPNDRFFAVRPEGSVSTLKIQRTERGDSAVYLCASSSGLAGGSNTQYFGPGTRLTVL.

This clone was counted only a few times. The V gene is TRBV4-2, the J gene TRBJ1-1; 7 positions agree with TRBD1. The CDR3 sequence is 12 residues long. Trimming cost V 3 bases and J 11 bases; bases outside gene matches: 6. Germline V lookup: CDR1 LGHNA, CDR2 YNFKEQ. The CDR3 loop reads CASSQTGFRAFF. The CDR3 DNA follows: TGTGCCAGCAGCCAGACAGGGTTTAGGGCTTTCTTT.

This clone was seen a single time. The chain employs TRBV4-3 and TRBJ2-7; 7 nucleotides line up with TRBD1. Unmatched junction bases numbered 6, after V lost 2 bases and J lost 5 bases. Germline V gene lookup returns CDR1 LGHNA and CDR2 YSLEER. The CDR3 extends over 14 amino acids. The CDR3 bases are TGCGCCAGCAGCCAATACCCGGGACAGAACGAGCAGTACTTC. This sequence encodes CASSQYPGQNEQYF.

The chain is built from TRBV28 and TRBJ1-1; D not certain. CDR3 length equals 13 residues. Germline loops: CDR1 MDHEN, CDR2 SYDVKM. V shed 7 bases and J shed 5 bases, with 14 bases lying between them. CDR3 bases: TGTGCCAGCACCTCCTCAGGAAGGACTGAAGCTTTCTTT. Amino acids: CASTSSGRTEAFF.